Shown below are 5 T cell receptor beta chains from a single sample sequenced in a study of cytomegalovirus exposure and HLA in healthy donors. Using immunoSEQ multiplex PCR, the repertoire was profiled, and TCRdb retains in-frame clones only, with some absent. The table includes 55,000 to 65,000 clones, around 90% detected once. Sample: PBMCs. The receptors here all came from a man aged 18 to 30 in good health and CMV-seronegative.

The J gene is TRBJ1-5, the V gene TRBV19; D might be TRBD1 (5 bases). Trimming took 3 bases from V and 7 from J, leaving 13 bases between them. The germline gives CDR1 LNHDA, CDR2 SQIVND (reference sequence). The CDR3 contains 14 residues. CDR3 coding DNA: TGTGCCAGTAGTATTTTCAGGGATGGGCAGCCCCAGCATTTT. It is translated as CASSIFRDGQPQHF.

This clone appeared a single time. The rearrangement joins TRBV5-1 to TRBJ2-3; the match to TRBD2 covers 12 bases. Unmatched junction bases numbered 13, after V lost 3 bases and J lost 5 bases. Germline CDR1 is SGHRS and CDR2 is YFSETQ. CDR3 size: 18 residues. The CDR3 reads CASSSPPGLAGIGDTQYF. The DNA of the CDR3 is TGCGCCAGCAGCTCACCCCCCGGACTAGCGGGAATTGGAGATACGCAGTATTTT.

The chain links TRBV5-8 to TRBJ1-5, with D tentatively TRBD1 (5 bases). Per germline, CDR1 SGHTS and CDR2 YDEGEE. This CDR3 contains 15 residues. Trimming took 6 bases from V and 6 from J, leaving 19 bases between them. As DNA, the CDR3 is TGTGCCAGCATGGAGGGGCAGCTTAGTGGTCAGCCCCAGCATTTT. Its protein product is CASMEGQLSGQPQHF.

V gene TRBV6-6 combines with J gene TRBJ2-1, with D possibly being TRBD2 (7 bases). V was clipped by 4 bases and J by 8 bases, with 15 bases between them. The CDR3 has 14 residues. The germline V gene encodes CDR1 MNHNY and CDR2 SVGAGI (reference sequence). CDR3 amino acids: CASSWEGGAHEQFF. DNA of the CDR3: TGTGCCAGCAGTTGGGAGGGGGGCGCTCATGAGCAGTTCTTC.

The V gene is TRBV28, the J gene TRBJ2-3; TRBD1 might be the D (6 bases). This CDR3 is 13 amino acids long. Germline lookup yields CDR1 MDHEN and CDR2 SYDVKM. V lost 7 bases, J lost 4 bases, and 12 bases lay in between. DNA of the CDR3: TGTGCCAGCAACAGAGGGGGAGCAGATACGCAGTATTTT. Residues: CASNRGGADTQYF. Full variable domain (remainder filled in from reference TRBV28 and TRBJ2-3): DVKVTQSSRYLVKRTGEKVFLECVQDMDHENMFWYRQDPGLGLRLIYFSYDVKMKEKGDIPEGYSVSREKKERFSLILESASTNQTSMYLCASNRGGADTQYFGPGTRLTVL.